This TCR beta chain derives from a study of technical replicates of blood from several donors. TCRdb keeps only in-frame clones here, not all; method: immunoSEQ multiplex PCR. The sample has tens of thousands of clones; under 98% are singletons. In this sample, this clone turned up once. This CDR3 is built from 14 residues. Trimming stripped 0 bases from V and 4 bases from J, with 11 bases between. Germline V gene lookup returns CDR1 SGDLS and CDR2 YYNGEE. The rearrangement links TRBV9 to TRBJ2-7; no firm D call. This receptor was taken from a human donor in good health. Source material: T cells isolated from PBMCs. CDR3 sequence reads: CASSVDIQTYEQYF. The DNA of the CDR3 is TGTGCCAGCAGCGTAGACATCCAAACGTACGAGCAGTACTTC.